This record concerns one TCR beta chain sequence. As originally analysed: Amplification with reference gene primers provided the estimates of nucleated cell counts. Libraries were prepared by immunoSEQ multiplex PCR; TCRdb keeps only in-frame clonotypes and omits some of them. V, J and clone size are taken as reported in that table, and D and trimming were inferred from the DNA itself. The repertoire includes about 190,000 clones, roughly 78% of them detected once, and roughly 2.8% sits in the top ten. The data derive from a study of blood T cell repertoires in COVID-19. On the study more broadly: Collection of acute and convalescent COVID-19 samples took place in the United States, Italy and Spain. Sources were T cells, B-cell-depleted T cells, or PBMCs; the material itself was cDNA or gDNA.

The germline gives CDR1 MGHDK, CDR2 SYGVNS. With 2 bases removed from V and 13 bases from J, the gap between germline ends came to 18 bases. The CDR3 is 15 amino acids. The chain has TRBV25-1 and TRBJ1-6; a possible D gene is TRBD1 (5 bases). Sequencing input: peripheral blood. This clonotype was obtained from an elderly woman with active or convalescent COVID-19. The CDR3 here is CASSEGVRRGVPLHF. DNA for the CDR3: TGTGCCAGCAGTGAAGGGGTTCGTCGGGGGGTCCCCCTCCACTTT.